This note documents a single T cell receptor (beta chain) sequence. The data stem from a study of blood T cell repertoires in COVID-19. Clones were sequenced by immunoSEQ multiplex PCR, and TCRdb holds only the in-frame ones, with some missing. The table records 470,000 or so clones, nearly 90% of them present only once. The germline CDR1 and CDR2 sequences are LNHNV and YYDKDF (reference sequence). The V gene lost 7 bases and the J gene lost 2 bases, with 12 bases spanning the gap. CDR3 length: 13 amino acids. The specimen sequenced was PBMCs or T cells enriched from blood (not recorded which). This TCR was sampled from a woman in her late teens or twenties with acute COVID-19. The rearrangement links TRBV15 to TRBJ2-7; D is possibly TRBD2 (6 bases). CDR3 bases: TGTGCCACCACGGGTCGGGGGACCTACGAGCAGTACTTC. Encoded protein: CATTGRGTYEQYF.